The 8 T cell receptor beta chains below come from one sample, sequenced in a study of cytomegalovirus exposure and HLA in healthy donors. Amplification used 60 Vbeta primers and 13 Jbeta primers. The assay was immunoSEQ multiplex PCR, and TCRdb's table has in-frame clones only and misses some. The sample contains under 200,000 clones, 75% of which appear only once. Sequenced material: PBMCs. Every receptor here comes from a woman aged 50 to 60 in good health and CMV-seropositive.

The chain couples TRBV10-2 to TRBJ1-4; 8 positions match TRBD1. Looked up from germline, CDR1 is WSHSY and CDR2 is SAAADI. V trimming: 5 bases; J trimming: 4 bases; junction bases outside the gene matches: 6. This CDR3 region has 15 residues. CDR3 nucleotide sequence: TGCGCCAGCAGTCCGACAGGGGCGAGTAATGAAAAACTGTTTTTT. Its protein product is CASSPTGASNEKLFF.

This clone has a single count. This rearrangement joins TRBV5-1 to TRBJ2-5; weak D call: TRBD2 (5 bases). Trimming removed 4 bases at V and 5 bases at J, with 18 bases between. This CDR3 comprises 15 residues. The germline V gene encodes CDR1 SGHRS and CDR2 YFSETQ. The CDR3 nucleotides read TGCGCCAGCAGCCTTACACACACTAGTGCCGAGACCCAGTACTTC. Translating it yields CASSLTHTSAETQYF.

The genes are TRBV25-1 and TRBJ2-3, with D unresolved. The germline CDR1 and CDR2 sequences are MGHDK and SYGVNS. Trimming left V 3 bases short and J 1 base short, with 5 bases between. The CDR3 contains 13 residues. In DNA, the CDR3 is TGTGCCAGCAGTGAGGCAGGCACAGATACGCAGTATTTT. Translation gives CASSEAGTDTQYF.

This clone has just a few counts. This rearrangement joins TRBV5-1 to TRBJ1-1; tentative D call: TRBD1 (5 bases). The germline gives CDR1 SGHRS, CDR2 YFSETQ. V was clipped by 4 bases and J by 6 bases, with 16 bases between them. The CDR3 consists of 14 residues. CDR3 DNA sequence: TGCGCCAGCAGCCAGGCCCGGGGGAGCGCTGAAGCTTTCTTT. It is translated as CASSQARGSAEAFF. The full variable domain, with the rest looked up from reference TRBV5-1 and TRBJ1-1, is KAGVTQTPRYLIKTRGQQVTLSCSPISGHRSVSWYQQTPGQGLQFLFEYFSETQRNKGNFPGRFSGRQFSNSRSEMNVSTLELGDSALYLCASSQARGSAEAFFGQGTRLTVV.

This sequence joins TRBV7-6 and TRBJ1-2, with TRBD1 matching 12 bases. The V segment lost 4 bases and the J segment 7 bases; nucleotides outside the gene matches: 4. There are 14 residues in the CDR3. Germline values: CDR1 SGHVS, CDR2 FNYEAQ. The CDR3 DNA reads as TGTGCCAGCAGCTCGGGGACAGGGGGCGCTGGCTACACCTTC. It translates to CASSSGTGGAGYTF.

There are a few counts of this clone. The chain carries TRBV2 and TRBJ1-1; D unresolved. This CDR3 contains 14 residues. Trimming cost V 3 bases and J 1 base, with 9 bases left between them. Per the germline V gene, CDR1 is SNHLY and CDR2 is FYNNEI. CDR3 nucleotide sequence: TGTGCCAGCAGTGAGGCAGGTAGGAACACTGAAGCTTTCTTT. Protein product: CASSEAGRNTEAFF.

The rearrangement links TRBV27 to TRBJ2-7; 10 nucleotides match TRBD1. With 2 bases clipped from V and 3 bases from J, the junction kept 4 bases outside the gene matches. Germline CDR1 is MNHEY and CDR2 is SMNVEV (reference sequence). The CDR3 extends over 15 amino acids. The CDR3 region is CASSLAGTGVYEQYF. CDR3 coding DNA: TGTGCCAGCAGTTTAGCCGGGACAGGGGTCTACGAGCAGTACTTC.

This clone was seen a handful of times. The rearrangement links TRBV7-9 to TRBJ1-2; D gene ambiguous. CDR1 is SEHNR, CDR2 FQNEAQ, per germline (reference sequence). V lost 2 bases, J lost 1 base, and 14 bases lay in between. The CDR3 loop spans 16 amino acids. This CDR3 reads CASSLSSAYYNYGYTF. CDR3 sequence (DNA): TGTGCCAGCAGCTTATCTTCCGCATACTATAACTATGGCTACACCTTC.